The T cell receptor (beta chain) described here comes from a study of T cells in Graves' hyperthyroidism and ophthalmopathy. Patients between 18 and 65 years old had hyperthyroidism, newly diagnosed and lasting under 2 months. The study based diagnoses on clinical symptoms, serum thyroxine and TRAb, thyroid ultrasound and orbital computed tomography. Findings of the study overall: Ophthalmopathy, which appeared later, was predicted by the model a median 6.5 months before onset.

RNA transcripts gave rise to amplified TCR beta CDR3 regions. The study used the HTBI primer set for a first-round RT-PCR of the TCR CDR3. TCRdb fed the multiplex PCR reads into MiXCR, producing one record per CDR3 protein. The repertoire has fewer than 900,000 distinct CDR3 sequences, about a sixth of them found once; the top ten carry under 8.5%. This clonotype was seen a handful of times. Its specificity is unknown. The germline CDR1 and CDR2 sequences are SGHRS and YFSETQ. CDR3 length: 17 amino acids. Trimming shortened V by 0 bases and J by 5 bases, and 15 bases separated the two germline ends. The receptor was isolated from a man between 18 and 35 years old with Graves' hyperthyroidism. This chain uses TRBV5-1 with TRBJ2-6; the D gene is possibly TRBD1 (5 bases). Sequencing used blood. As DNA, the CDR3 is TGCGCCAGCAGCTTGGGGCAGGGAAGGGGCTGGGCCAACGTCCTGACTTTC. Protein sequence: CASSLGQGRGWANVLTF.